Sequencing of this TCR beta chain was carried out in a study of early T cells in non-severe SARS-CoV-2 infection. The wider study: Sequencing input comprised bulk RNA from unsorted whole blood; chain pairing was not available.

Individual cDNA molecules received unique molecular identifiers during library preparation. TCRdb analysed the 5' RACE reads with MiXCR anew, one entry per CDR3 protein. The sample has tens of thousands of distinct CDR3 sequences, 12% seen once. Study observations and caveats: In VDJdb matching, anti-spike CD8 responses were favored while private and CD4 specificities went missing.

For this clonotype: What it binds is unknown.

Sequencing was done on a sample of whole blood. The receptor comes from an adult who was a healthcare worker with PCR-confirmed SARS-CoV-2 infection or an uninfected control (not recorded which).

The CDR3: CSGRDLYEQYF. The CDR3 DNA reads as TGCAGCGGTCGGGATCTCTACGAGCAGTACTTC. V is TRBV29-1 and J is TRBJ2-7; possibly TRBD2 for D (5 bases). The ends were cut back, 7 bases at V and 3 bases at J, with 10 bases in the middle. The CDR3 has 11 amino acids. Germline assignment: CDR1 SQVTM and CDR2 ANQGSEA.